A selection of T cell receptor beta chains follows, all from one sample in a study of blood T cell repertoires in COVID-19. Measured with immunoSEQ multiplex PCR; TCRdb has only the in-frame clones, and not every one. The table has some 200,000 clones, around 80% seen once. The specimen was peripheral blood. Every receptor here comes from a woman in her seventies with COVID-19, enrolled during active disease. CDR3s leave out the opening cysteine and the closing phenylalanine or tryptophan. The order of the fields is J gene, clone size, V gene, CDR3 protein. A clone size is listed for some rows: how often the clone was seen (once, few, many), or a class if it is expanded.

>TRBJ1-1|-|TRBV5-4
ASSLDRNTEAF
>TRBJ2-2|-|TRBV2
ASSSGLAANTGELF
>TRBJ1-2|-|TRBV6-5
ASSRTGDGYT
>TRBJ2-1|-|TRBV5-1
ASSFFDNEQF
>TRBJ2-5|-|TRBV6-1
ASSATAPGQVLEETQY
>TRBJ1-1|-|TRBV7-2
ASSQLPGVRNTEAF
>TRBJ2-7|-|TRBV19
ASSIWTSGSYEQY
>TRBJ1-2|-|TRBV6-5
ASTRTGGLGYT
>TRBJ1-5|-|TRBV28
ASDTVDTLRSNQPQH
>TRBJ2-2|few|TRBV7-2
ASSFGDRGGTGELF
>TRBJ1-6|-|TRBV5-1
ASSLTGESSPLH
>TRBJ2-3|-|TRBV10-1
ASSDTGTGGDTQY
>TRBJ1-6|-|TRBV24-1
ATSAVGFRVTHNSPLH
>TRBJ2-2|-|TRBV30
AWKDRPTGELF